Presented here are 20 T cell receptor beta chains from one specimen sequenced in a study of T cells in Graves' hyperthyroidism and ophthalmopathy. TCR beta CDR3 regions were amplified from RNA. The HTBI primer set served for first-round RT-PCR of the TCR CDR3. A single record per CDR3 protein comes from TCRdb applying MiXCR to the multiplex PCR reads. This sample carries about 420,000 distinct CDR3 sequences, roughly 14% of them seen once, and the ten largest clones take about 7.7%. Input material: blood. The source of these receptors is a woman between 18 and 29 years old with Graves' hyperthyroidism.

This clonotype was detected many times. The chain links TRBV6-1 to TRBJ2-1; the D gene is possibly TRBD2 (5 bases). Trimming pared 5 bases from V and 8 bases from J, leaving 16 bases between. The length of the CDR3 is 14 residues. The germline CDR1 and CDR2 sequences are MNHNS and SASEGT. For the CDR3, the DNA is TGTGCCAGCAGTTTCACGGGATCGTTCGATGAGCAGTTCTTC. Translation gives CASSFTGSFDEQFF.

This clonotype was seen once. This chain joins TRBV2 and TRBJ1-1, with no clear D. Germline V gives CDR1 SNHLY, CDR2 FYNNEI. Trimming removed 7 bases at V and 5 bases at J, with 8 bases between. The CDR3 totals 11 residues. The DNA of the CDR3 is TGTGCCAGCAAGGGATGGACTGAAGCTTTCTTT. As protein: CASKGWTEAFF.

This clonotype was found many times. V and J are TRBV20-1 and TRBJ2-2; D may be TRBD1 (6 bases). This CDR3 spans 16 amino acids. CDR1 DFQATT and CDR2 SNEGSKA come from the germline V gene (reference sequence). Trimming shortened V by 3 bases and J by 3 bases, and 17 bases separated the two germline ends. CDR3 sequence (DNA): TGCAGTGCTAGGGGTGACAGGAACGGTGACACCGGGGAGCTGTTTTTT. It codes for CSARGDRNGDTGELFF.

This clonotype occurred many times. The chain recombines TRBV30 with TRBJ1-3; a weak D match, TRBD1 (5 bases). Looked up from germline, CDR1 is GTSNPN and CDR2 is SVGIG (reference sequence). The CDR3 is made up of 14 amino acids. V dropped 5 bases and J dropped 0 bases, with 11 bases sitting between them. The CDR3 reads CAWGGFTSGNTIYF. CDR3 DNA: TGTGCCTGGGGGGGGTTCACCTCTGGAAACACCATATATTTT.

The V call is TRBV28, the J call TRBJ2-3; 8 bases map to TRBD2. CDR1 is MDHEN, CDR2 SYDVKM, per germline. V lost 4 bases to trimming and J lost 4 bases; unmatched junction nucleotides: 7. CDR3 size: 15 residues. This chain's CDR3 is CASSSGTSFSDTQYF. The CDR3 DNA follows: TGTGCCAGCAGTTCCGGGACTAGTTTCTCAGATACGCAGTATTTT.

Ten or more counts support this clonotype. The gene calls are TRBV5-6 and TRBJ1-2, with a weak D call TRBD1 (5 bases). From germline, CDR1 is SGHDT and CDR2 YYEEEE. The CDR3 loop spans 12 amino acids. V lost 3 bases, J lost 8 bases, and 11 bases lay in between. The CDR3 reads CASSWGGVGYTF. The CDR3 bases are TGTGCCAGCAGCTGGGGGGGAGTCGGCTACACCTTC. Together with reference TRBV5-6 and TRBJ1-2, the CDR3 gives the full variable domain: DAGVTQSPTHLIKTRGQQVTLRCSPKSGHDTVSWYQQALGQGPQFIFQYYEEEERQRGNFPDRFSGHQFPNYSSELNVNALLLGDSALYLCASSWGGVGYTFGSGTRLTVV.

This chain links TRBV10-3 with TRBJ2-1; 8 positions match TRBD2. CDR1 and CDR2 (germline): ENHRY, SYGVKD. This CDR3 is 16 amino acids long. With V trimmed by 6 bases and J by 4 bases, 11 bases remained unmatched. The DNA of the CDR3 is TGTGCCATCAGGAGCGGTGACGGGGGGGCTTACAATGAGCAGTTCTTC. Translation gives CAIRSGDGGAYNEQFF.

This clonotype was picked up many times. The chain uses TRBV6-1 and TRBJ2-7; 7 bases match TRBD2. V shed 4 bases, J shed 2 bases, and the junction held 5 bases outside the gene matches. The V gene's germline CDR1 is MNHNS and CDR2 SASEGT. The CDR3 is 14 residues long. CDR3 nucleotide sequence: TGTGCCAGCAGTGCCCGCGGGAGCCCCTACGAGCAGTACTTC. This translates into CASSARGSPYEQYF.

CDR3 DNA sequence: TGTGCCAGCAGCTGGGGGTCTAGCGGGGGCCCTCGTGAGACCCAGTACTTC. This codes for CASSWGSSGGPRETQYF. The V gene is TRBV11-2, the J gene TRBJ2-5; 10 bases fit TRBD2. The CDR3 loop spans 17 amino acids. The V gene's germline CDR1 is SGHAT and CDR2 FQNNGV. Losses at the gene ends were 4 bases for V and 5 bases for J; bases not matched to a gene: 13.

This clonotype has at least ten counts. The V gene is TRBV7-9, the J gene TRBJ2-5; TRBD2 agrees at 7 bases. The CDR3 has 16 residues. Looked up from germline, CDR1 is SEHNR and CDR2 is FQNEAQ (reference sequence). V trimming: 1 base; J trimming: 1 base; junction bases outside the gene matches: 6. This chain's CDR3 is CASSLGREPLQETQYF. CDR3 bases: TGTGCCAGCAGCTTAGGGCGGGAGCCGCTCCAAGAGACCCAGTACTTC.

This clonotype was seen more than once but under ten times. This chain uses TRBV10-1 with TRBJ1-4; 12 bases are a match to TRBD1. This CDR3 comprises 18 residues. V was clipped by 6 bases and J by 2 bases; unmatched bases: 10. Germline V lookup: CDR1 WNHNN, CDR2 SYGVQD (reference sequence). The CDR3 region is CASRLPGQGAQTNEKLFF. The CDR3 DNA follows: TGCGCCAGCAGGTTACCGGGACAGGGGGCTCAGACTAATGAAAAACTGTTTTTT.

This clonotype was recorded at least ten times. The chain combines TRBV7-3 with TRBJ1-1; D is possibly TRBD1 (5 bases). Trimming took off 2 bases at V and 8 bases at J, with 18 bases between the two ends. Germline values: CDR1 SGHTA, CDR2 FQGTGA. This CDR3 has 15 residues. CDR3 region: CASSLQGQGLGEAFF. CDR3 sequence (DNA): TGTGCCAGCAGCTTACAAGGGCAGGGCCTTGGGGAAGCTTTCTTT.

This clonotype has a count of ten or more. The chain joins TRBV12-5 to TRBJ1-2, with TRBD1 matching over 9 bases. Trimming took 4 bases from V and 6 from J; bases not matched to a gene: 6. The CDR3 contains 14 residues. The germline V gene has CDR1 LGHNT and CDR2 FRNRAP. CDR3 bases: TGTGCTAGTGGTTCGGGGACAGGGATCGATGGCTACACCTTC. Translated: CASGSGTGIDGYTF.

This clonotype was observed a few times. The chain links TRBV6-2 or TRBV6-3 to TRBJ1-4; D is undetermined. CDR3 length equals 15 residues. CDR1 and CDR2 (germline): MNHEY, SVGEGT. V was cut by 6 bases and J by 2 bases, with 13 bases left in between. The CDR3: CASSLLPGTNEKLFF. CDR3 coding DNA: TGTGCCAGCAGCCTTCTCCCCGGGACTAATGAAAAACTGTTTTTT.

This clonotype was seen repeatedly, ten times or more. The chain joins TRBV10-3 to TRBJ2-5, with a weak D call TRBD2 (5 bases). Trimming removed 6 bases from V and 5 bases from J, with 19 bases in between. The germline CDR1 and CDR2 sequences are ENHRY and SYGVKD. The CDR3 length is 15 residues. The CDR3 region has the DNA TGTGCCATCAGGCCCCACCGGGGTCCCGAGGAGACCCAGTACTTC. Its protein is CAIRPHRGPEETQYF.

In this sample, this clonotype turned up many times. The chain is built from TRBV30 and TRBJ2-3; D perhaps matches TRBD1 (5 bases). Between the trimmed V and J ends, which lost 0 bases and 2 bases, there was a span of 6 bases. Looked up from germline, CDR1 is GTSNPN and CDR2 is SVGIG (reference sequence). The CDR3 length is 13 residues. Here the CDR3 reads CAWSVRATDTQYF. The DNA for the CDR3 is TGTGCCTGGAGTGTCAGGGCCACAGATACGCAGTATTTT.

There are many counts of this clonotype. The gene calls are TRBV20-1 and TRBJ1-2; D unclear. Germline V gene data show CDR1 as DFQATT and CDR2 as SNEGSKA (reference sequence). CDR3 length: 14 residues. The ends were cut back, 5 bases at V and 3 bases at J, with 16 bases in the middle. CDR3 in amino acids: CSASRTEIYYGYTF. The CDR3 nucleotides read TGCAGTGCTTCTCGAACAGAAATCTACTATGGCTACACCTTC.

Ten or more counts support this clonotype. The J gene is TRBJ2-1, the V gene TRBV20-1; perhaps TRBD1 as D (5 bases). The V gene lost 6 bases and the J gene lost 6 bases, with 18 bases spanning the gap. Germline lookup yields CDR1 DFQATT and CDR2 SNEGSKA (reference sequence). The CDR3 spans 14 residues. CDR3 amino acids: CSASREDWVNEQFF. The CDR3 nucleotides are TGCAGTGCCAGCAGGGAAGATTGGGTCAATGAGCAGTTCTTC.

This clonotype was counted many times. This chain joins TRBV3-1 and TRBJ1-5; maybe TRBD1 (5 bases). This CDR3 region has 13 residues. Germline V gene sequence: CDR1 LGHDT, CDR2 YNNKEL (reference sequence). V was trimmed by 1 base and J by 5 bases, leaving 6 bases between them. This CDR3 is CASSQGRDQPQHF. The CDR3 bases are TGTGCCAGCAGCCAAGGCAGGGATCAGCCCCAGCATTTT.

This clonotype appeared many times. The chain joins TRBV11-2 to TRBJ2-7; 12 bases match TRBD2. Germline assignment: CDR1 SGHAT and CDR2 FQNNGV. V was pared by 6 bases and J by 3 bases, with 6 bases of the junction left unmatched. The CDR3 totals 15 residues. The CDR3 region has the DNA TGTGCCAGCAGTCCCGGGACTAGCGGGTTCTACGAGCAGTACTTC. The encoded protein is CASSPGTSGFYEQYF.